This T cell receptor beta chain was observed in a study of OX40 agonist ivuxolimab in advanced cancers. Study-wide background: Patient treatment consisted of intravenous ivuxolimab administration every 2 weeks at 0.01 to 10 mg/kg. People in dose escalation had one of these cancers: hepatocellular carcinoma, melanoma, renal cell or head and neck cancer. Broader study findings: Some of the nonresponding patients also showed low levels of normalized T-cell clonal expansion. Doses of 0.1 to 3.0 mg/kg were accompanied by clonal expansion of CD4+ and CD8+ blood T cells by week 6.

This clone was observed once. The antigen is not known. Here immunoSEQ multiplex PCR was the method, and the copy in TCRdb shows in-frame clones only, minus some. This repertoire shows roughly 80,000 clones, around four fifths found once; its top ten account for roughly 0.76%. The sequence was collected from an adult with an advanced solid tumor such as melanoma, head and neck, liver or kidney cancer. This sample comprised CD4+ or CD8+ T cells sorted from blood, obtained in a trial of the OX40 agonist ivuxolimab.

The CDR3 loop is CASSLNRGQTYGYTF. The CDR3 coding sequence is TGTGCCAGCAGCTTGAACAGGGGGCAGACCTATGGCTACACCTTC. This chain joins TRBV5-5 and TRBJ1-2; 9 nucleotides match TRBD1. This CDR3 is 15 amino acids long. V was pared by 1 base and J by 4 bases, with 5 bases of the junction left unmatched. Germline CDR1 reads SGHKS; CDR2 reads YYEKEE (reference sequence).